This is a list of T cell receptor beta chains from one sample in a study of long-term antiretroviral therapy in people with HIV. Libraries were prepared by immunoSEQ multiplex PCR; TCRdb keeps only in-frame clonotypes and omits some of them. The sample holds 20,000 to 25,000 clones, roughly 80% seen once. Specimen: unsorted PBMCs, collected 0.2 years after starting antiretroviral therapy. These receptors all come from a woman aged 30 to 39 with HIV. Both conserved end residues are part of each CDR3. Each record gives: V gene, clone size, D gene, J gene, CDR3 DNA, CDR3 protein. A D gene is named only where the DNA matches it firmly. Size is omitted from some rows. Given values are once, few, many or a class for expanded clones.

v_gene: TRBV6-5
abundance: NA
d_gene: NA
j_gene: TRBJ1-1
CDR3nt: TGTGCCAGCAGTTTGACTGCTACTGAAGCTTTCTTT
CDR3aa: CASSLTATEAFF

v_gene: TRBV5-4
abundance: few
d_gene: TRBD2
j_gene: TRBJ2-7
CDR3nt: TGTGCCAGCAGCTCCGAGCAGCGGGGATCCTACGAGCAGTACTTC
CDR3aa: CASSSEQRGSYEQYF

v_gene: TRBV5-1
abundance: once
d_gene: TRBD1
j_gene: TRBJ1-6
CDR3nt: TGCGCCAGCAGCGCCCCTGACAGGGGTGGGCACTCACCCCTCCACTTT
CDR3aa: CASSAPDRGGHSPLHF

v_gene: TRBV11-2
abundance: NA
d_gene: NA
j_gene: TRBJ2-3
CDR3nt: TGTGCCAGCAGCTTAATTGGGGGTCTCGCAGATACGCAGTATTTT
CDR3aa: CASSLIGGLADTQYF

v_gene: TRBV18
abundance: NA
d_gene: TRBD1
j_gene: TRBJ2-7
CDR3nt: TGTGCCAGCTCGCCGGGACAGGATAAACTCTACGAGCAGTACTTC
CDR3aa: CASSPGQDKLYEQYF

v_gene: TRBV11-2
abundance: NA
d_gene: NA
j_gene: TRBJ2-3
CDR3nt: TGTGCCAGCAGCCCTGACTTGACAGATACGCAGTATTTT
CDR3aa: CASSPDLTDTQYF

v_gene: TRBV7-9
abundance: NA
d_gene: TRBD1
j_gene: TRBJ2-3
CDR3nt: TGTGCCAGCAGCTTGACAGGGGCCCCAGATACGCAGTATTTT
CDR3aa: CASSLTGAPDTQYF

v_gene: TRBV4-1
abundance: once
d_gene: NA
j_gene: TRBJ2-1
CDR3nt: TGCGCCAGCGGCTATTCGGACAATGAGCAGTTCTTC
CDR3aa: CASGYSDNEQFF

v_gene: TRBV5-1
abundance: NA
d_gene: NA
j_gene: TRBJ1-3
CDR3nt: TGCGCCAGCAGGACGGGGGATATCGATTACTCTGGAAACACCATATATTTT
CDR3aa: CASRTGDIDYSGNTIYF

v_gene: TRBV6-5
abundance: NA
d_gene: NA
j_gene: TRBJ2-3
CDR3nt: TGTGCCAGCAGCCCCGGGGGTACAGATACGCAGTATTTT
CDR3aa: CASSPGGTDTQYF

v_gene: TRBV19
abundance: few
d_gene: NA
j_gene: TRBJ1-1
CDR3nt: TGTGCCAGTAGGAAAGGGGGGAACACTGAAGCTTTCTTT
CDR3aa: CASRKGGNTEAFF

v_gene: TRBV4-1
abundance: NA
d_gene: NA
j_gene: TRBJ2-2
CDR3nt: TGCGCCAGCAGCCAAGTTACGGGGCTTTCCACCGGGGAGCTGTTTTTT
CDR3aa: CASSQVTGLSTGELFF

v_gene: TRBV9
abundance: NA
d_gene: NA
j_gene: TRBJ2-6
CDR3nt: TGTGCCACTAACCCACGAGGAGCCGGGGCCAACGTCCTGACTTTC
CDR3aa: CATNPRGAGANVLTF

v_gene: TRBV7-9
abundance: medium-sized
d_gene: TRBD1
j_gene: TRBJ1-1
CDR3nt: TGTGCCAGCAGCTTAGCAGGGTTCAGGGGGACTGAAGCTTTCTTT
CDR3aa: CASSLAGFRGTEAFF

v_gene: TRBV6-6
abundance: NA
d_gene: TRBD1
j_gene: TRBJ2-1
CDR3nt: TGTGCCAGCAAGACAGGGATCGACAATGAGCAGTTCTTC
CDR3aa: CASKTGIDNEQFF

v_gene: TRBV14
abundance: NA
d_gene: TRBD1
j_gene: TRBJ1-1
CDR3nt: TGTGCCAGCAGCGCCCGGGACAGGGGGAACACTGAAGCTTTCTTT
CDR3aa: CASSARDRGNTEAFF

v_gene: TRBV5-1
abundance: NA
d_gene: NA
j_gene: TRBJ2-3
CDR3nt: TGCGCCAGCAGCCCAAGGACAGGCACAGATACGCAGTATTTT
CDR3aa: CASSPRTGTDTQYF

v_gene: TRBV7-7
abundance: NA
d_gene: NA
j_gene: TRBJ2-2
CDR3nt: TGTGCCAGCAGCCCGCCCAGCGGAGCCACCACCGGGGAGCTGTTTTTT
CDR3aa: CASSPPSGATTGELFF

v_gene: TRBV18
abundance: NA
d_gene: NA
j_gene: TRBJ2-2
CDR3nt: TGTGCCAGCTCCCTGGGACAGAACACCGGGGAGCTGTTTTTT
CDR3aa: CASSLGQNTGELFF

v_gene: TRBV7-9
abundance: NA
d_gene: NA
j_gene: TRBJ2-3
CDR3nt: TGTGCCAGCAGCTTATGGATTAGCAGCTTCACAGATACGCAGTATTTT
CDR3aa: CASSLWISSFTDTQYF

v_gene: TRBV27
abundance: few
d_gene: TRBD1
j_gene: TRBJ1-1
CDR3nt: TGTGCCAGCCGGACAGGGGGCACTGAAGCTTTCTTT
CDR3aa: CASRTGGTEAFF

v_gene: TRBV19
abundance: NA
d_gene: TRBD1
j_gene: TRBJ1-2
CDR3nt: TGTGCCAGTGCCTTTTTCGCAGGGGGTCCTAACTATGGCTACACCTTC
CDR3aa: CASAFFAGGPNYGYTF

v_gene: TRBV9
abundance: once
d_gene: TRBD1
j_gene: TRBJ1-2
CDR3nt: TGTGCCAGCAGCGCCGAACAGGGGTCGTCTGGCTACACCTTC
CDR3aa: CASSAEQGSSGYTF

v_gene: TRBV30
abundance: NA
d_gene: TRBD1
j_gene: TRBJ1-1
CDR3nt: TGTGCCTGGAGGTGGGACAGGGGGGTCCTGAACACTGAAGCTTTCTTT
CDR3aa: CAWRWDRGVLNTEAFF

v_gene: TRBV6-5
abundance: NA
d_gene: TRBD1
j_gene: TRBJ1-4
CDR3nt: TGTGCCAGCAGTTACCGTTTAGGACAGGACCCGATTTTT
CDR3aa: CASSYRLGQDPIF

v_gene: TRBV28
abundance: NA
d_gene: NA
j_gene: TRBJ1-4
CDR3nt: TGTGCCAGCAGTTCCCTCTTACAGGGAGTTGGTAATGAAAAACTGTTTTTT
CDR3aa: CASSSLLQGVGNEKLFF

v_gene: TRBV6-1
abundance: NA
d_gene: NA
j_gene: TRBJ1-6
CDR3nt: TGTGCCACTAAGAACAGCCTCTATAATTCACCCCTCCACTTT
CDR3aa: CATKNSLYNSPLHF

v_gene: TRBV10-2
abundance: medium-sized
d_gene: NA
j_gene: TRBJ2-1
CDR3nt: TGCGCCAGCAGTGAAGGGCGGCAAAGCGAGCAGTTCTTC
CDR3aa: CASSEGRQSEQFF

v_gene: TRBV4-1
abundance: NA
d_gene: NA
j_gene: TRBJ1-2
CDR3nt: TGCGCCAGCAGCCAAGTGTTGATGGGCGATAGGGGCTACACCTTC
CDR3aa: CASSQVLMGDRGYTF

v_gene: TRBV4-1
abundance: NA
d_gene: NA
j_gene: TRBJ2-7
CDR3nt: TGCGCCAGCAGCCAAGGGACGGGGCTCCTCTACGAGCAGTACTTC
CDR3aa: CASSQGTGLLYEQYF

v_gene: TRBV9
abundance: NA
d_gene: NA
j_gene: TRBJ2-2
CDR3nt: TGTGCCAGCAGCCTTTTCCCCTGGTCCGGGGAGCTGTTTTTT
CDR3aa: CASSLFPWSGELFF

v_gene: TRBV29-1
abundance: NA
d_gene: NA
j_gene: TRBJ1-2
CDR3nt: TGCAGCGTCGACGGACAAGTGGGATATGGCTACACCTTC
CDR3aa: CSVDGQVGYGYTF

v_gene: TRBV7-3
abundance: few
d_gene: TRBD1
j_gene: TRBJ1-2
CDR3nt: TGTGCCAGCAGTTCCCGAGGGGGACAGGGGTATGGCTACACCTTC
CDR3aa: CASSSRGGQGYGYTF

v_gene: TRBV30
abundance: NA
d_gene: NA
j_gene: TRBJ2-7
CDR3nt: TGTGCCTGGACTCAGGGGCGCGACCCCTACGAGCAGTACTTC
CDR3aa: CAWTQGRDPYEQYF

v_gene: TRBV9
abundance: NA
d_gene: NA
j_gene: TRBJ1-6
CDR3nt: TGTGCCAGCAGCGAGGGACCCTCGAATTCACCCCTCCACTTT
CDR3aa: CASSEGPSNSPLHF

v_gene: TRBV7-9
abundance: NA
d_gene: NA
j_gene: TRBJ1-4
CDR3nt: TGTGCCAGCAGCTTAGCGCGGGGGGGGGATGAAAAACTGTTTTTT
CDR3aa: CASSLARGGDEKLFF